Shown below are 30 T cell receptor beta chains from a single sample sequenced in a study of shared clonotypes between healthy human individuals. Produced via immunoSEQ multiplex PCR; TCRdb's table is partial and in-frame only. The table has about 2,200,000 clones, around 93% seen once. CD45RO-negative, CCR7-selected cells formed the naive CD8 fraction, which excluded terminally differentiated effector memory CD45RA+ cells. Sequencing input: naive CD8+ T cells from PBMCs. The receptors here all came from a man between 18 and 29 years old in good health. Some clones in this sample may be carry-over from other donors' samples.

This clone came up a few times. The gene calls are TRBV11-2 and TRBJ1-5, with 10 bases lining up with TRBD1. Germline V CDR1 and CDR2: SGHAT, FQNNGV. This CDR3 comprises 15 residues. V shed 4 bases and J 9 bases; nucleotides not matched to a gene: 9. The CDR3 loop is CASSYGGTGVWPQHF. The CDR3 DNA is TGTGCCAGCAGCTACGGCGGGACAGGGGTATGGCCCCAGCATTTT.

This clone occurred once. The chain is built from TRBV4-1 and TRBJ2-1, with 13 bases fitting TRBD2. The germline V gene has CDR1 MGHRA and CDR2 YSYEKL. The CDR3 length is 17 residues. After removal of 2 bases from V and 4 bases from J, the junction contained 5 bases not matched to a gene. CDR3 in amino acids: CASSQTLTSGRYNEQFF. DNA of the CDR3: TGCGCCAGCAGCCAAACTTTGACTAGCGGGAGGTACAATGAGCAGTTCTTC.

This chain links TRBV5-8 with TRBJ2-2, with D perhaps TRBD1 (6 bases). CDR3 length: 16 amino acids. Germline CDR1 SGHTS, CDR2 YDEGEE. V was clipped by 3 bases and J by 7 bases, with 19 bases between them. This CDR3 reads CASSSRARGTYGELFF. In nucleotides, the CDR3 is TGTGCCAGCAGCTCGCGGGCCAGGGGAACATACGGGGAGCTGTTTTTT.

The J gene is TRBJ2-7, the V gene TRBV10-2; 7 bases match TRBD1. Germline CDR1 WSHSY, CDR2 SAAADI. J lost 1 base, V lost 3 bases, and 6 bases had no gene match. This CDR3 spans 15 amino acids. Written as DNA, the CDR3 is TGCGCCAGCAGTGATCCAGGGACAGCATCCTACGAGCAGTACTTC. It encodes CASSDPGTASYEQYF.

The rearrangement links TRBV6-1 to TRBJ2-7, with D possibly being TRBD2 (5 bases). The CDR3 is made up of 19 amino acids. Germline V gives CDR1 MNHNS, CDR2 SASEGT. V lost 0 bases to trimming and J lost 2 bases, with 23 bases between them. CDR3 bases: TGTGCCAGCAGTGAAGCGACTGGCGGCTGGGCTAGCAGTACCTACGAGCAGTACTTC. This codes for CASSEATGGWASSTYEQYF.

The V gene is TRBV6-5, the J gene TRBJ2-7; TRBD2 is a possible D gene (6 bases). Trimming shortened V by 0 bases and J by 3 bases, and 15 bases separated the two germline ends. The CDR3 covers 16 residues. CDR1 and CDR2 from the germline V gene are MNHEY and SVGAGI. CDR3 bases: TGTGCCAGCAGTTACTCGAGTTCTAGCGTTTACTACGAGCAGTACTTC. This encodes CASSYSSSSVYYEQYF.

The chain combines TRBV11-2 with TRBJ2-1; 7 bases are a match to TRBD1. Germline CDR1 is SGHAT and CDR2 is FQNNGV. Trimming took 4 bases from V and 6 from J; bases not matched to a gene: 12. This CDR3 comprises 16 residues. CDR3 sequence reads: CASSSGPGTVPNEQFF. The CDR3 coding sequence is TGTGCCAGCAGCTCCGGCCCCGGGACAGTTCCCAATGAGCAGTTCTTC.

This chain uses TRBV2 with TRBJ1-3; 7 bases map to TRBD1. V lost 6 bases, J lost 1 base, and 12 bases stayed unmatched. CDR3 length: 17 amino acids. Germline V gene data show CDR1 as SNHLY and CDR2 as FYNNEI. CDR3 residues: CASSVLQGEGSGNTIYF. The DNA of the CDR3 is TGTGCCAGCAGCGTCCTCCAGGGGGAAGGATCTGGAAACACCATATATTTT.

V gene TRBV28 combines with J gene TRBJ1-2; D remains unclear. V was clipped by 3 bases and J by 8 bases, with 16 bases between them. This CDR3 contains 14 residues. Germline V CDR1 and CDR2: MDHEN, SYDVKM. In DNA form, the CDR3 reads TGTGCCAGCAGTTTTTCCGAAATGGGTACCGGCTACACCTTC. Translating gives CASSFSEMGTGYTF.

The genes are TRBV14 and TRBJ2-1; possible D gene TRBD2, 6 bases. The V gene lost 2 bases and the J gene lost 4 bases, with 12 bases spanning the gap. This CDR3 comprises 15 residues. The V gene's germline CDR1 is SGHDN and CDR2 FVKESK. The CDR3 spells CASSQLRDEYNEQFF. The CDR3 nucleotides read TGTGCCAGCAGCCAATTGCGGGACGAATACAATGAGCAGTTCTTC.

The CDR3 coding sequence is TGTGCCAGCAGCTTATTGGCCCCCGGGACTAGCGGGCCGGAGAACACCGGGGAGCTGTTTTTT. Translated, it gives CASSLLAPGTSGPENTGELFF. V gene TRBV7-6 combines with J gene TRBJ2-2; 12 bases agree with TRBD2. Germline V gene sequence: CDR1 SGHVS, CDR2 FNYEAQ. This CDR3 has 21 amino acids. The trim removed 2 bases at V and 1 base at J, leaving 14 bases unmatched.

This clone was counted between two and nine times. Mismatch with germline at one junction end may stem from a read error. The CDR3 loop is CASSLGTWDF. Here the CDR3 DNA reads TGTGCCAGCAGCTTAGGGACATGGGACTTC. The chain has TRBV7-9 and TRBJ1-2, with D perhaps matching TRBD1 (5 bases). CDR1 and CDR2 from the germline V gene are SEHNR and FQNEAQ (reference sequence). The CDR3 totals 10 residues.

CDR3 nucleotide sequence: TGTGCCAGCTCGCCGACTAGGGCGAACACCGGGGAGCTGTTTTTT. As protein: CASSPTRANTGELFF. The V gene is TRBV18, the J gene TRBJ2-2; a weak D match, TRBD2 (6 bases). The CDR3 spans 15 residues. Germline V lookup: CDR1 KGHSH, CDR2 LQKENI. V lost 6 bases and J 0 bases, leaving 11 bases between the germline ends.

The chain uses TRBV27 and TRBJ1-2; 7 nucleotides align to TRBD1. The V segment lost 3 bases and the J segment 6 bases; nucleotides outside the gene matches: 4. CDR3 length: 13 amino acids. Germline lookup yields CDR1 MNHEY and CDR2 SMNVEV (reference sequence). The CDR3 loop reads CASSFGTANGYTF. CDR3 DNA sequence: TGTGCCAGCAGTTTCGGGACAGCTAATGGCTACACCTTC.

This rearrangement joins TRBV4-1 to TRBJ1-2; 9 nucleotides agree with TRBD1. This CDR3 is 14 amino acids long. Germline values: CDR1 MGHRA, CDR2 YSYEKL. V shed 1 base, J shed 7 bases, and the junction held 4 bases outside the gene matches. The CDR3 coding sequence is TGCGCCAGCAGCCAAGTACAGGGGGCGGTTGGCTACACCTTC. Protein product: CASSQVQGAVGYTF.

The chain recombines TRBV2 with TRBJ2-7, with D possibly matching TRBD2 (7 bases). Germline-derived CDR1 and CDR2 are SNHLY and FYNNEI. CDR3 length: 13 amino acids. Trimming stripped 4 bases from V and 5 bases from J, with 12 bases between. The CDR3 protein is CASSVGGPHEQYF. The CDR3 DNA is TGTGCCAGCAGTGTGGGGGGGCCCCACGAGCAGTACTTC.

This clone was recorded only once. CDR3 nucleotide sequence: TGTGCCAGCAGCTTGAAAGTAGGAGGAGATGAAAAACTGTTTTTT. This translates into CASSLKVGGDEKLFF. This chain uses TRBV5-4 with TRBJ1-4; no clear D. Germline-derived CDR1 and CDR2 are SGHNT and YYREEE (reference sequence). V was clipped by 1 base and J by 6 bases, with 13 bases between them. The CDR3 length is 15 residues.

The V gene is TRBV7-2, the J gene TRBJ2-1; D unclear. The V gene lost 5 bases and the J gene lost 6 bases, with 14 bases spanning the gap. CDR3 length: 14 amino acids. Per germline, CDR1 SGHTA and CDR2 FQGNSA. CDR3: CASSNQARGNEQFF. Here the CDR3 DNA reads TGTGCCAGCAGCAACCAGGCCCGAGGCAATGAGCAGTTCTTC. The whole variable domain, filled in from reference TRBV7-2 and TRBJ2-1, reads GAGVSQSPSNKVTEKGKDVELRCDPISGHTALYWYRQSLGQGLEFLIYFQGNSAPDKSGLPSDRFSAERTGGSVSTLTIQRTQQEDSAVYLCASSNQARGNEQFFGPGTRLTVL.

This clone was detected only once. The chain is built from TRBV29-1 and TRBJ2-3; perhaps D is TRBD1 or TRBD2 (5 bases each). V shed 6 bases and J shed 8 bases, with 30 bases lying between them. Germline loops: CDR1 SQVTM, CDR2 ANQGSEA. CDR3 length: 17 amino acids. CDR3 protein: CSVYTPLGRHEGPTQYF. For the CDR3, the DNA is TGCAGCGTCTATACCCCTCTCGGGCGTCATGAGGGACCTACGCAGTATTTT.

This chain uses TRBV27 with TRBJ2-1, with TRBD1 identical over 7 bases. From germline, CDR1 is MNHEY and CDR2 SMNVEV (reference sequence). The CDR3 length is 13 residues. Germline trimming cut 5 bases from V and 5 bases from J; bases unmatched to any gene: 3. This CDR3 reads CASSGDRDNEQFF. In DNA, the CDR3 is TGTGCCAGCAGTGGCGACAGGGACAATGAGCAGTTCTTC.

To note about this clone: One end of the junction does not line up with germline, which may come from a read error. The chain employs TRBV5-1 and TRBJ2-3, with 9 bases fitting TRBD2. The CDR3 extends over 14 amino acids. Germline CDR1 reads SGHRS; CDR2 reads YFSETQ. The CDR3 nucleotides read TGCGCCAGCAGTTTGGCGGGAGGGTTAGATACGCAGTATTTT. It translates to CASSLAGGLDTQYF.

As for this clone: Other nucleotide sequences from this sample produce the same CDR3. The chain combines TRBV28 with TRBJ2-7; possibly TRBD2 for D (6 bases). This CDR3 is built from 14 residues. Germline values: CDR1 MDHEN, CDR2 SYDVKM. Between the trimmed V and J ends, which lost 3 bases and 0 bases, there was a span of 9 bases. The CDR3 bases are TGTGCCAGCAGTTTGATGGGGGGCTCCTACGAGCAGTACTTC. Translated: CASSLMGGSYEQYF.

The V and J genes are TRBV19 and TRBJ1-1; D call uncertain. The germline V gene encodes CDR1 LNHDA and CDR2 SQIVND (reference sequence). CDR3 length: 16 residues. V shed 7 bases and J shed 2 bases, with 20 bases lying between them. In DNA form, the CDR3 reads TGTGCCAGTAACCCACAGCCGGTGTCAGGAAACACTGAAGCTTTCTTT. Translating it yields CASNPQPVSGNTEAFF.

This rearrangement joins TRBV4-2 to TRBJ1-4; tentatively, D is TRBD1 (5 bases). Trimming took 3 bases from V and 7 from J, leaving 24 bases between them. Germline CDR1 LGHNA, CDR2 YNFKEQ. The CDR3 is 18 residues long. The CDR3 DNA reads as TGTGCCAGCAGCCAGTCGCCTAGGCGGCAAGGGGCTAGTGAAAAACTGTTTTTT. This translates into CASSQSPRRQGASEKLFF.

This clone has a single count. The chain has TRBV2 and TRBJ2-1; no clear D. Germline V lookup: CDR1 SNHLY, CDR2 FYNNEI. Trimming shortened V by 2 bases and J by 8 bases, and 4 bases separated the two germline ends. The CDR3 length is 11 residues. CDR3 residues: CASSEMDEQFF. The CDR3, as DNA: TGTGCCAGCAGTGAAATGGATGAGCAGTTCTTC.

The chain couples TRBV11-2 to TRBJ2-1; D remains ambiguous. This CDR3 is built from 14 residues. The V gene lost 2 bases and the J gene lost 15 bases, with 20 bases spanning the gap. Per germline, CDR1 SGHAT and CDR2 FQNNGV. The CDR3 reads CASSLYGQVLRPFF. The DNA of the CDR3 is TGTGCCAGCAGCTTATATGGGCAGGTCCTTCGTCCGTTCTTC.

The V and J genes are TRBV5-1 and TRBJ1-4, with D maybe TRBD1 (6 bases). Germline CDR1 SGHRS, CDR2 YFSETQ. CDR3 length: 15 amino acids. The V end was cut by 4 bases, the J end by 7 bases, with 17 bases between. CDR3 coding DNA: TGCGCCAGCAGCGCCGAGGGGGGAATTAGTGAAAAACTGTTTTTT. Residues: CASSAEGGISEKLFF.

J is TRBJ2-1 and V is TRBV7-9; TRBD2 matches at 7 bases. This CDR3 is built from 16 residues. Germline V gene lookup returns CDR1 SEHNR and CDR2 FQNEAQ (reference sequence). V dropped 6 bases and J dropped 1; count of bases not matched to a gene: 9. As DNA, the CDR3 is TGTGCCAGCAGTCAACTTGGGAGGGAATCCTACAATGAGCAGTTCTTC. Protein product: CASSQLGRESYNEQFF.

The gene calls are TRBV29-1 and TRBJ2-2, with D perhaps matching TRBD1 or TRBD2 (5 bases each). CDR1 is SQVTM and CDR2 is ANQGSEA in the germline V gene. Trimming removed 4 bases from V and 6 bases from J, with 12 bases in between. The CDR3 consists of 13 residues. The CDR3 DNA is TGCAGCGTTGTGATCCGGGGCTCCGGGGAGCTGTTTTTT. Protein: CSVVIRGSGELFF.

The chain uses TRBV28 and TRBJ1-5; D unresolved. V was trimmed by 3 bases and J by 7 bases, leaving 13 bases between them. CDR3 length equals 14 residues. Per the germline V gene, CDR1 is MDHEN and CDR2 is SYDVKM. This CDR3 reads CASSFNRQWQPQHF. In DNA, the CDR3 is TGTGCCAGCAGTTTTAATCGGCAATGGCAGCCCCAGCATTTT.